One and the same sample provided the 27 T cell receptor beta chains below, sequenced in a study of T cell responses to AZD1222 COVID-19 vaccine. The repertoire was sequenced with immunoSEQ multiplex PCR; TCRdb's copy has only in-frame clones and lacks some. The sample has roughly 150,000 clones; 90% are singletons. The sample here was peripheral blood, taken 28 days after the second AZD1222 dose. The receptor set was obtained from an adult who received the AZD1222 COVID-19 vaccine.

The CDR3 spells CASSLSLAGGQGEQYF. CDR3 DNA: TGTGCCAGCAGCTTATCCTTAGCGGGAGGGCAGGGCGAGCAGTACTTC. V is TRBV7-2 and J is TRBJ2-7, with 11 positions matching TRBD2. V lost 2 bases and J lost 6; bases outside the gene matches: 9. This CDR3 region has 16 residues. CDR1 is SGHTA, CDR2 FQGNSA, per germline.

The rearrangement uses TRBV28 and TRBJ1-5; a weak D match, TRBD1 (6 bases). Trimming removed 3 bases at V and 9 bases at J, with 21 bases between. Per germline, CDR1 MDHEN and CDR2 SYDVKM. CDR3 length: 16 amino acids. The CDR3 spells CASSFLPATGTRPQHF. The CDR3 DNA sequence: TGTGCCAGCAGTTTTCTCCCGGCTACAGGGACGAGGCCCCAGCATTTT.

The CDR3 spells CATSSSLNEQFF. CDR3 coding DNA: TGTGCCACCAGCAGCAGCCTAAATGAGCAGTTCTTC. This chain links TRBV15 with TRBJ2-1; D gene ambiguous. This CDR3 has 12 residues. From germline, CDR1 is LNHNV and CDR2 YYDKDF (reference sequence). The V and J ends lost 3 bases and 7 bases respectively, with 7 bases between them.

This clone was seen once. V gene TRBV11-2 combines with J gene TRBJ2-2, with D unclear. The CDR3 sequence is 12 residues long. The V end was cut by 2 bases, the J end by 6 bases, with 4 bases between. CDR1 and CDR2 (germline): SGHAT, FQNNGV. Here the CDR3 DNA reads TGTGCCAGCAGCTTACTCGCCGGGGAGCTGTTTTTT. Translation: CASSLLAGELFF. The full variable domain, its missing parts supplied by reference TRBV11-2 and TRBJ2-2, is EAGVAQSPRYKIIEKRQSVAFWCNPISGHATLYWYQQILGQGPKLLIQFQNNGVVDDSQLPKDRFSAERLKGVDSTLKIQPAKLEDSAVYLCASSLLAGELFFGEGSRLTVL.

This rearrangement joins TRBV5-1 to TRBJ1-4, with unresolved D. Trimming shortened V by 3 bases and J by 8 bases, and 14 bases separated the two germline ends. This CDR3 is built from 14 residues. Germline CDR1 SGHRS, CDR2 YFSETQ. CDR3 residues: CASSSQTPGEKLFF. The CDR3 DNA is TGCGCCAGCAGCTCACAGACCCCGGGGGAAAAACTGTTTTTT.

The chain employs TRBV5-4 and TRBJ1-6; 11 bases fit TRBD1. The CDR3 length is 17 residues. Germline V CDR1 and CDR2: SGHNT, YYREEE (reference sequence). The trim removed 4 bases at V and 6 bases at J, leaving 9 bases unmatched. The CDR3 is CASSPTAGTGGNSPLHF. CDR3 nucleotide sequence: TGTGCCAGCAGCCCAACCGCCGGGACAGGGGGTAATTCACCCCTCCACTTT.

This clone was recorded a few times. The chain joins TRBV7-6 to TRBJ2-5, with D uncertain. V was pared by 1 base and J by 5 bases, with 11 bases between. The V gene's germline CDR1 is SGHVS and CDR2 FNYEAQ. The CDR3 length is 14 residues. In DNA form, the CDR3 reads TGTGCCAGCAGCTTAGAGCCGGACGGGGAGACCCAGTACTTC. Translated, it gives CASSLEPDGETQYF.

The rearrangement uses TRBV25-1 and TRBJ2-7; 7 nucleotides align to TRBD1. V lost 5 bases and J lost 2; bases outside the gene matches: 9. This CDR3 comprises 15 residues. CDR1 is MGHDK and CDR2 is SYGVNS in the germline V gene. This CDR3 reads CASSKGAFLAYEQYF. The CDR3 bases are TGTGCCAGCAGTAAGGGGGCGTTCCTCGCCTACGAGCAGTACTTC.

About this clone itself: A junction end diverges from the germline sequence, so it may reflect a read error. The V gene is TRBV28, the J gene TRBJ2-7; D remains ambiguous. CDR1 and CDR2 from the germline V gene are MDHEN and SYDVKM. CDR3 length: 11 residues. The CDR3 region is CASSLSSLQDF. CDR3 sequence (DNA): TGTGCCAGCAGTTTAAGTTCCCTCCAGGACTTC.

The chain carries TRBV5-1 and TRBJ1-2; D remains unclear. This CDR3 comprises 13 residues. CDR1 is SGHRS and CDR2 is YFSETQ in the germline V gene. V was trimmed by 7 bases and J by 6 bases, leaving 16 bases between them. CDR3 bases: TGCGCCAGCTCCCGGACGGAGCTCAATGGCTACACCTTC. Encoded protein: CASSRTELNGYTF.

The chain combines TRBV11-3 with TRBJ2-2; 10 nucleotides agree with TRBD1. The CDR3 loop spans 16 amino acids. Germline V lookup: CDR1 SGHNT, CDR2 YENEEA. V lost 4 bases, J lost 5 bases, and 7 bases stayed unmatched. This CDR3 is CASSYRQGAGTGELFF. Written as DNA, the CDR3 is TGTGCCAGCAGCTACCGACAGGGGGCTGGGACCGGGGAGCTGTTTTTT.

This clone was detected only once. This chain joins TRBV12-3 or TRBV12-4 and TRBJ2-1, with TRBD2 matching over 7 bases. The CDR3 runs 11 residues. V lost 4 bases and J lost 13; bases outside the gene matches: 4. The CDR3 protein is CASSSGLDQFF. The CDR3 nucleotides are TGTGCCAGCAGTTCTGGACTAGACCAGTTCTTC.

The chain joins TRBV7-3 to TRBJ2-2; weak D call: TRBD2 (6 bases). The CDR3 length is 14 residues. V dropped 4 bases and J dropped 3 bases, with 9 bases sitting between them. CDR1 SGHTA and CDR2 FQGTGA come from the germline V gene. The CDR3 loop is CASSSTSHTGELFF. The CDR3 region has the DNA TGTGCCAGCAGCTCGACTAGTCACACCGGGGAGCTGTTTTTT.

This chain connects TRBV7-9 to TRBJ1-4; D is uncertain. The germline V gene has CDR1 SEHNR and CDR2 FQNEAQ (reference sequence). The CDR3 extends over 14 amino acids. V was shortened by 2 bases and J by 7 bases, with 11 bases between the two germline ends. The CDR3 nucleotides are TGTGCCAGCAGCTTACGGCTGGGGAGTGAAAAACTGTTTTTT. It specifies CASSLRLGSEKLFF. Complete variable domain (other parts from reference TRBV7-9 and TRBJ1-4): DTGVSQNPRHKITKRGQNVTFRCDPISEHNRLYWYRQTLGQGPEFLTYFQNEAQLEKSRLLSDRFSAERPKGSFSTLEIQRTEQGDSAMYLCASSLRLGSEKLFFGSGTQLSVL.

The V call is TRBV2, the J call TRBJ2-7, with 7 bases fitting TRBD1. The V gene end was trimmed by 11 bases and the J gene end by 2 bases; junction bases not matched to a gene: 6. The CDR3 has 12 amino acids. Germline V CDR1 and CDR2: SNHLY, FYNNEI. CDR3 nucleotides: TGTGCCCAGGGGCAGGGGGCCTACGAGCAGTACTTC. It translates to CAQGQGAYEQYF.

V and J are TRBV7-2 and TRBJ2-5; 8 bases agree with TRBD2. The J segment lost 5 bases and the V segment lost 4 bases, leaving 9 bases of the junction unmatched. CDR3 length: 15 amino acids. Germline V gene sequence: CDR1 SGHTA, CDR2 FQGNSA. The CDR3 DNA is TGTGCCAGCAGCTCCCGTGGGACTAGGTTGGAGACCCAGTACTTC. Translation: CASSSRGTRLETQYF.

The chain recombines TRBV15 with TRBJ1-4, with TRBD1 identical over 7 bases. CDR3 size: 15 residues. Per germline, CDR1 LNHNV and CDR2 YYDKDF (reference sequence). J gave up 6 bases and V 4 bases, and 8 bases lay outside the gene matches. The DNA for the CDR3 is TGTGCCACCAGCAATAAACAGGGGTCATATGAAAAACTGTTTTTT. This translates into CATSNKQGSYEKLFF. Complete variable domain (other parts from reference TRBV15 and TRBJ1-4): DAMVIQNPRYQVTQFGKPVTLSCSQTLNHNVMYWYQQKSSQAPKLLFHYYDKDFNNEADTPDNFQSRRPNTSFCFLDIRSPGLGDTAMYLCATSNKQGSYEKLFFGSGTQLSVL.

The rearrangement joins TRBV27 to TRBJ2-6; maybe TRBD1 (6 bases). The CDR3 is 15 residues long. With 5 bases removed from V and 1 base from J, the gap between germline ends came to 9 bases. The germline V gene encodes CDR1 MNHEY and CDR2 SMNVEV (reference sequence). CDR3 DNA sequence: TGTGCCAGCAGTCCGGACAGTTCTGGGGCCAACGTCCTGACTTTC. Translation: CASSPDSSGANVLTF.

The gene calls are TRBV28 and TRBJ1-6, with 10 bases aligning to TRBD1. V lost 3 bases and J lost 1; bases outside the gene matches: 9. This CDR3 is 19 amino acids long. From germline, CDR1 is MDHEN and CDR2 SYDVKM. CDR3 DNA sequence: TGTGCCAGCAGTTTCGCCCTGGACAGGGGGATATCCTATAATTCACCCCTCCACTTT. It encodes CASSFALDRGISYNSPLHF.

Note on this clone: Other DNA sequences in the sample encode the same CDR3. This chain links TRBV6-5 with TRBJ1-5; the D gene is possibly TRBD1 (6 bases). Germline values: CDR1 MNHEY, CDR2 SVGAGI. This CDR3 region has 15 residues. V was cut by 0 bases and J by 4 bases, with 10 bases left in between. This CDR3 reads CASSYSQGGNQPQHF. CDR3 nucleotides: TGTGCCAGCAGTTACTCTCAAGGGGGAAATCAGCCCCAGCATTTT.

This rearrangement joins TRBV5-1 to TRBJ1-2; 8 bases fit TRBD1. J gave up 4 bases and V 4 bases, and 6 bases lay outside the gene matches. This CDR3 contains 14 residues. The germline CDR1 and CDR2 sequences are SGHRS and YFSETQ. CDR3 sequence reads: CASSPGQGPYGYTF. The CDR3 bases are TGCGCCAGCAGCCCCGGACAGGGCCCCTATGGCTACACCTTC.

The chain links TRBV5-4 to TRBJ2-6, with D possibly being TRBD1 (5 bases). The CDR3 contains 15 residues. Per the germline V gene, CDR1 is SGHNT and CDR2 is YYREEE (reference sequence). V lost 0 bases, J lost 4 bases, and 8 bases lay in between. The CDR3 loop is CASSLAGQGANVLTF. In DNA form, the CDR3 reads TGTGCCAGCAGCTTGGCAGGGCAAGGGGCCAACGTCCTGACTTTC. Full variable domain (rest looked up from reference TRBV5-4 and TRBJ2-6): ETGVTQSPTHLIKTRGQQVTLRCSSQSGHNTVSWYQQALGQGPQFIFQYYREEENGRGNFPPRFSGLQFPNYSSELNVNALELDDSALYLCASSLAGQGANVLTFGAGSRLTVL.

J is TRBJ2-2 and V is TRBV6-5; possibly TRBD1 or TRBD2 for D (6 bases each). With 4 bases removed from V and 5 bases from J, the gap between germline ends came to 17 bases. The CDR3 is 16 amino acids. Germline CDR1 MNHEY, CDR2 SVGAGI. This CDR3 reads CASSSTGKGGTGELFF. The CDR3 nucleotides read TGTGCCAGCAGTTCCACAGGGAAGGGGGGTACCGGGGAGCTGTTTTTT.

This chain joins TRBV11-3 and TRBJ2-2; D perhaps matches TRBD2 (6 bases). Trimming pared 5 bases from V and 0 bases from J, leaving 10 bases between. CDR1 and CDR2 (germline): SGHNT, YENEEA. CDR3 length equals 15 residues. The chain's CDR3 is CASSAGRANTGELFF. DNA for the CDR3: TGTGCCAGCAGCGCGGGGCGAGCGAACACCGGGGAGCTGTTTTTT.

This sequence joins TRBV30 and TRBJ2-3, with 9 positions matching TRBD2. Germline V CDR1 and CDR2: GTSNPN, SVGIG (reference sequence). The CDR3 runs to 14 residues. V lost 4 bases and J lost 8; bases outside the gene matches: 10. The CDR3 protein is CAWTGREGLGTQYF. CDR3 in DNA: TGTGCCTGGACGGGGCGGGAGGGCCTCGGTACGCAGTATTTT.

This clone was observed a handful of times. This chain links TRBV2 with TRBJ2-7, with TRBD1 as a possible D gene (7 bases). CDR1 SNHLY and CDR2 FYNNEI come from the germline V gene. This CDR3 region has 14 residues. V lost 5 bases and J 3 bases, leaving 14 bases between the germline ends. The DNA for the CDR3 is TGTGCCAGCAGTTCACGCGGGACAGTCTACGAGCAGTACTTC. It specifies CASSSRGTVYEQYF.

The CDR3 here is CASSPGAGAYNEQFF. Here the CDR3 DNA reads TGTGCCAGCAGTCCAGGAGCGGGAGCCTACAATGAGCAGTTCTTC. This rearrangement joins TRBV28 to TRBJ2-1; 8 bases fit TRBD2. Trimming removed 5 bases from V and 2 bases from J; junction bases left unmatched: 5. The CDR3 consists of 15 residues. From germline, CDR1 is MDHEN and CDR2 SYDVKM.